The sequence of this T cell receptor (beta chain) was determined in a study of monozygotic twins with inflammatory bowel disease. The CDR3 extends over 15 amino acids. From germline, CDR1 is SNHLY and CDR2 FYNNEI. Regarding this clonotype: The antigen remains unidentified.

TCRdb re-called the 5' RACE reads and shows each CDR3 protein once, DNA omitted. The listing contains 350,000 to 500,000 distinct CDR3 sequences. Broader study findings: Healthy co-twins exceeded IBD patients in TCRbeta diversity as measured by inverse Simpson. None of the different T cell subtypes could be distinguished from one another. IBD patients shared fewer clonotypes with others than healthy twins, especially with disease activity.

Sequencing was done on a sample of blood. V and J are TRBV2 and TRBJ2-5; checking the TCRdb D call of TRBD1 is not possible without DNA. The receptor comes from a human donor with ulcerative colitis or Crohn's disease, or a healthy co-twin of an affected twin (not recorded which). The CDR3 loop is CASSGARVGEETQYF.